Shown below are 14 T cell receptor beta chains from a single sample sequenced in a study of blood T cell repertoires in COVID-19. Profiling relied on immunoSEQ multiplex PCR, and the TCRdb table lists in-frame clones only, not all of them. This repertoire shows 150,000 to 200,000 clones, 80% to 85% found once; its top ten account for around 8%. The sample was peripheral blood. These receptors originate from a woman aged 70-85 years with COVID-19, enrolled during active disease.

The CDR3 DNA reads TGTGCCAGCAGCCTTCAAAGGACAGGGGGCACTGAAGCTTTCTTT. This encodes CASSLQRTGGTEAFF. The chain carries TRBV3-1 (or the pseudogene TRBV3-2) and TRBJ1-1, with TRBD1 matching over 10 bases. CDR3 size: 15 residues. The V and J ends lost 4 bases and 4 bases, in that order; junction bases with no gene match: 6. Germline V gene data show CDR1 as LGHDT and CDR2 as YNNKEL (reference sequence).

The chain couples TRBV7-2 to TRBJ2-5; weak D call: TRBD1 (5 bases). CDR1 is SGHTA and CDR2 is FQGNSA in the germline V gene. The length of the CDR3 is 17 residues. Trimming left V 0 bases short and J 3 bases short, with 17 bases between. The CDR3 sequence: CASSLALGHTQEETQYF. CDR3 nucleotide sequence: TGTGCCAGCAGCTTAGCCCTCGGACATACCCAAGAAGAGACCCAGTACTTC.

The J gene is TRBJ2-7, the V gene TRBV9; 9 bases fit TRBD2. Germline V gene sequence: CDR1 SGDLS, CDR2 YYNGEE. Trimming cost V 3 bases and J 3 bases; bases outside gene matches: 10. The CDR3 consists of 16 residues. The CDR3 here is CASSDGLAGAYYEQYF. CDR3 bases: TGTGCCAGCAGCGACGGATTAGCGGGAGCCTACTACGAGCAGTACTTC.

This chain links TRBV3-1 (or the pseudogene TRBV3-2) with TRBJ2-1; no firm D call. Germline CDR1 and CDR2: LGHDT and YNNKEL (reference sequence). The CDR3 sequence is 11 residues long. V dropped 4 bases and J dropped 6 bases, with 4 bases sitting between them. As DNA, the CDR3 is TGTGCCAGCAGCCTCCTCAATGAGCAGTTCTTC. As protein: CASSLLNEQFF.

A word on this clone: Other DNA sequences in this sample translate to the same CDR3. The chain employs TRBV5-1 and TRBJ1-5; weak D call: TRBD1 (6 bases). The CDR3 is made up of 15 amino acids. V was shortened by 0 bases and J by 0 bases, with 7 bases between the two germline ends. CDR1 SGHRS and CDR2 YFSETQ come from the germline V gene. CDR3 nucleotide sequence: TGCGCCAGCAGCTTGGAGGGGGATAGCAATCAGCCCCAGCATTTT. This sequence encodes CASSLEGDSNQPQHF.

CDR3 coding DNA: TGTGCCAGCAAATCGGAGGGAGCCAGCCCTGAAGCTTTCTTT. As protein: CASKSEGASPEAFF. The J gene is TRBJ1-1, the V gene TRBV2; D remains ambiguous. Germline lookup yields CDR1 SNHLY and CDR2 FYNNEI. The CDR3 has 14 residues. Trimming cost V 7 bases and J 6 bases, with 18 bases left between them.

V is TRBV5-1 and J is TRBJ2-1; 9 bases line up with TRBD2. Looked up from germline, CDR1 is SGHRS and CDR2 is YFSETQ. J was trimmed by 7 bases and V by 1 base; bases with no gene match: 18. This CDR3 has 19 amino acids. The CDR3 sequence: CASSLNVAGAKGGRNEQFF. The CDR3 DNA follows: TGCGCCAGCAGCTTGAACGTAGCGGGAGCCAAAGGGGGCCGGAATGAGCAGTTCTTC. The variable domain in full, with the rest retrieved from reference TRBV5-1 and TRBJ2-1, is KAGVTQTPRYLIKTRGQQVTLSCSPISGHRSVSWYQQTPGQGLQFLFEYFSETQRNKGNFPGRFSGRQFSNSRSEMNVSTLELGDSALYLCASSLNVAGAKGGRNEQFFGPGTRLTVL.

The chain has TRBV6-2 or TRBV6-3 and TRBJ2-1; the D gene is possibly TRBD2 (5 bases). This CDR3 is built from 15 residues. Germline values: CDR1 MNHEY, CDR2 SVGEGT. With 2 bases removed from V and 7 bases from J, the gap between germline ends came to 15 bases. CDR3: CASSYRVLTGNEQFF. In DNA, the CDR3 is TGTGCCAGCAGTTACCGGGTCTTGACGGGGAATGAGCAGTTCTTC.

V is TRBV18 and J is TRBJ2-7; a possible D gene is TRBD2 (6 bases). The germline gives CDR1 KGHSH, CDR2 LQKENI. Trimming cost V 3 bases and J 2 bases, with 14 bases left between them. This CDR3 comprises 15 residues. CDR3 loop: CASSPPSAATYEQYF. CDR3 DNA: TGTGCCAGCTCACCCCCTAGCGCAGCAACCTACGAGCAGTACTTC.

The genes are TRBV19 and TRBJ1-2; 8 bases agree with TRBD1. Germline V gives CDR1 LNHDA, CDR2 SQIVND (reference sequence). Trimming at V came to 5 bases and at J to 5 bases, leaving 10 bases not matched to a gene. The CDR3 totals 15 residues. The CDR3 bases are TGTGCCAGTAGTCGAGGACAGGGAGGAGCTTATGGCTACACCTTC. This translates into CASSRGQGGAYGYTF.

The chain joins TRBV7-9 to TRBJ2-5; 10 nucleotides line up with TRBD1. This CDR3 is built from 15 residues. Germline CDR1 reads SEHNR; CDR2 reads FQNEAQ (reference sequence). Trimming removed 5 bases from V and 2 bases from J; junction bases left unmatched: 5. CDR3 region: CASSPTGGTQETQYF. DNA for the CDR3: TGTGCCAGCAGCCCGACAGGGGGCACACAAGAGACCCAGTACTTC.

V usage is TRBV7-2 and J usage is TRBJ2-6; 12 bases map to TRBD2. Per the germline V gene, CDR1 is SGHTA and CDR2 is FQGNSA. Trimming removed 5 bases from V and 1 base from J; junction bases left unmatched: 6. The CDR3 covers 18 residues. The CDR3 reads CASSPRTSGKSGANVLTF. In nucleotides, the CDR3 is TGTGCCAGCAGCCCTCGGACTAGCGGGAAATCTGGGGCCAACGTCCTGACTTTC.

DNA for the CDR3: TGTGCCAGCACCTCTCCGGGAAAACAAGAGACCCAGTACTTC. Translation: CASTSPGKQETQYF. The chain carries TRBV7-9 and TRBJ2-5, with a weak D call TRBD2 (5 bases). V was shortened by 7 bases and J by 2 bases, with 14 bases between the two germline ends. CDR3 length equals 14 residues. Germline lookup yields CDR1 SEHNR and CDR2 FQNEAQ (reference sequence).

The gene calls are TRBV9 and TRBJ2-5, with 10 bases aligning to TRBD2. Looked up from germline, CDR1 is SGDLS and CDR2 is YYNGEE. The V gene end was trimmed by 4 bases and the J gene end by 1 base; junction bases not matched to a gene: 13. This CDR3 contains 18 residues. CDR3 sequence (DNA): TGTGCCAGCAGCCTAGGGGCTAGCGGGGGATCCCGCCAAGAGACCCAGTACTTC. This encodes CASSLGASGGSRQETQYF.